These T cell receptor beta chains were read from a single sample in a study of a mutant IDH1 vaccine in newly diagnosed glioma. These receptors have no identified antigens. Only in-frame clones appear in the TCRdb table, and some are missing; sequencing was by immunoSEQ multiplex PCR. The repertoire holds 50,000 or so clones, with roughly 84% as singletons. This specimen consisted of PBMCs, obtained from a glioma patient whose treatment included an IDH1 peptide vaccine. The origin of the receptors is a woman in her 30s with glioma. Some clones in this sample may be carry-over from other donors' samples. CDR3s include the opening cysteine and the closing phenylalanine or tryptophan. The D gene is left open where the match is weak. A clone size is listed for some rows: how often the clone was seen (once, few, many), or a class if it is expanded.

cdr3_nt cdr3_aa v_call d_call j_call clone_size
TGCAGTGCCATCGACGGCTACGAGCAGTACTTC CSAIDGYEQYF TRBV20-1 NA TRBJ2-7 NA
TGTGCCAGCAGCCAAGAGGCTGGATTCTCCTACAATGAGCAGTTCTTC CASSQEAGFSYNEQFF TRBV4-2 NA TRBJ2-1 NA
TGTGCCAGCAGCTCCTTAGAGGGGCGGACAGGGACGAGCTCCTACGAGCAGTACTTC CASSSLEGRTGTSSYEQYF TRBV7-8 TRBD1 TRBJ2-7 NA
TGTGCCAGTAGCCCCCTCAGGAGGCGGGACTTCACCGGGGAGCTGTTTTTT CASSPLRRRDFTGELFF TRBV19 NA TRBJ2-2 NA
TGTGCCTGGAGTCCCTGGAGGCAGGGAGGCAATCAGCCCCAGCATTTT CAWSPWRQGGNQPQHF TRBV30 NA TRBJ1-5 few
TGTGCCATCAGCGCCGGGCGTGGTGTCAGCACTGAAGCTTTCTTT CAISAGRGVSTEAFF TRBV10-3 NA TRBJ1-1 few
TGTGCCAGCAGTTACGGTAGCGGGACCTCCTACGAGCAGTACTTC CASSYGSGTSYEQYF TRBV6-5 TRBD2 TRBJ2-7 NA
TGCGCCAGCAGTGGTGGACAGGGGAGCTCCTACGAGCAGTACTTC CASSGGQGSSYEQYF TRBV10-1 TRBD1 TRBJ2-7 NA
TGTGCCAGCTCACCATCTCCCGGCCAAGGACAAGAGACCCAGTACTTC CASSPSPGQGQETQYF TRBV18 NA TRBJ2-5 NA
TGCAGCGCTCCAGTCCTCGGGGAGCTGTTTTTT CSAPVLGELFF TRBV29-1 NA TRBJ2-2 NA